Listed below are T cell receptor beta chains from one sample, sequenced in a study of cytomegalovirus exposure and HLA in healthy donors. The table came from immunoSEQ multiplex PCR; TCRdb's copy has only in-frame clones and leaves some out. The sample has 200,000 to 250,000 clones, approximately 80% seen once. Sequenced: PBMCs. The receptors stem from a man in his fifties or sixties in good health and CMV-seronegative. Each CDR3 is given with its conserved first and last residue. Each record gives: clone size, V gene, J gene, D gene, CDR3 DNA, CDR3 protein. D genes are given only for firm matches. Some rows mark clone size as missing; the rest say once, few, many or name a class of expanded clone.

-,TRBV5-6,TRBJ1-5,-,TGTGCCAGCAGCTTGGGGGCAGGGTTGGGGAATCAGCCCCAGCATTTT,CASSLGAGLGNQPQHF
few,TRBV9,TRBJ2-7,TRBD2,TGTGCCAGCAGCGTAGTAGCGGGAGCGGTCTACGAGCAGTACTTC,CASSVVAGAVYEQYF
-,TRBV5-4,TRBJ1-6,-,TGTGCCAGCAGCCCCTGGGCGGGAAATTCACCCCTCCACTTT,CASSPWAGNSPLHF
few,TRBV27,TRBJ2-6,TRBD1,TGTGCCAGCAGCAGACTTCAGGGGGTCAGCTCTGGGGCCAACGTCCTGACTTTC,CASSRLQGVSSGANVLTF
once,TRBV28,TRBJ2-3,-,TGTGCCAGCAGTGGGGCGGGGGCTTTATCAGATACGCAGTATTTT,CASSGAGALSDTQYF
-,TRBV9,TRBJ2-3,-,TGTGCCAGCGGGGGCGGTTTTAGCACAGATACGCAGTATTTT,CASGGGFSTDTQYF
-,TRBV5-6,TRBJ2-7,TRBD1,TGTGCCAGCAGCCTGGGCGGGCAGGGGGCGAAGATCTACGAGCAGTACTTC,CASSLGGQGAKIYEQYF
-,TRBV19,TRBJ2-6,TRBD1,TGTGCCACTCAGGGGGTGAGGACCGGGGCCAACGTCCTGACTTTC,CATQGVRTGANVLTF
-,TRBV4-2,TRBJ2-1,TRBD2,TGTGCCACTACGCTAACTAGCGGGAGCTTAGCGTCCTACAATGAGCAGTTCTTC,CATTLTSGSLASYNEQFF
-,TRBV27,TRBJ2-5,TRBD2,TGTGCCAGCAGTTTAGTAGCGGGAGGGTTAGGGACCCAGTACTTC,CASSLVAGGLGTQYF
-,TRBV2,TRBJ2-6,-,TGTGCCAGCATGACGGGGTTCTCTGGGGCCAACGTCCTGACTTTC,CASMTGFSGANVLTF